This T cell receptor beta chain was obtained from a study of beta chain features in type 1 diabetes. Findings and caveats of the study: Patients with Type 1 diabetes showed moderately but significantly shorter TCRB CDR3s in all four CD4+ subsets.

Expressed TCRB transcripts were sequenced because the entire RNA isolate underwent reverse transcription. Assay used: immunoSEQ multiplex PCR; TCRdb lists only in-frame clones, some missing. Found here are a few hundred thousand clones, under 20% of them singletons; the top ten hold 0.065% to 0.095%. The germline V and J ends were trimmed by 0 bases and 10 bases, with 13 bases remaining between them. The CDR3 has 13 residues. CDR1 and CDR2 (germline): GTSNPN, SVGIG (reference sequence). There are a few counts of this clone. Antigen specificity is unknown. Specimen: naive CD4+ T cells from blood. V usage is TRBV30 and J usage is TRBJ2-1; the D gene is possibly TRBD2 (6 bases). This clonotype was sampled from a man aged 25-45 years with type 1 diabetes. DNA for the CDR3: TGTGCCTGGAGTGTGGTACCGAGCGGGGAGCAGTTCTTC. This sequence encodes CAWSVVPSGEQFF.